The clone carrying this TCR beta chain has just one count. What it binds is not known. The table came from immunoSEQ multiplex PCR; TCRdb's copy has only in-frame clones and leaves some out. The sample has some 100,000 clones, 85% to 95% seen once. The data originate from a study of graft-versus-host responses after intestinal transplantation. CDR3 length: 16 residues. The gene calls are TRBV12-2 and TRBJ2-1; the table assigns TRBD1, which was not confirmed against the DNA. TRBV12-2 is an annotated pseudogene. This receptor was obtained from a human donor who was the organ donor for an intestinal transplant. The source material was unstimulated CD8+ T cells sorted from spleen or lymph node cells, sampled before transplant. CDR3 region: CASRLARQGSYNEQFF. CDR3 in DNA: TGTGCAAGTCGCTTAGCTAGACAGGGTTCCTACAATGAGCAGTTCTTC.